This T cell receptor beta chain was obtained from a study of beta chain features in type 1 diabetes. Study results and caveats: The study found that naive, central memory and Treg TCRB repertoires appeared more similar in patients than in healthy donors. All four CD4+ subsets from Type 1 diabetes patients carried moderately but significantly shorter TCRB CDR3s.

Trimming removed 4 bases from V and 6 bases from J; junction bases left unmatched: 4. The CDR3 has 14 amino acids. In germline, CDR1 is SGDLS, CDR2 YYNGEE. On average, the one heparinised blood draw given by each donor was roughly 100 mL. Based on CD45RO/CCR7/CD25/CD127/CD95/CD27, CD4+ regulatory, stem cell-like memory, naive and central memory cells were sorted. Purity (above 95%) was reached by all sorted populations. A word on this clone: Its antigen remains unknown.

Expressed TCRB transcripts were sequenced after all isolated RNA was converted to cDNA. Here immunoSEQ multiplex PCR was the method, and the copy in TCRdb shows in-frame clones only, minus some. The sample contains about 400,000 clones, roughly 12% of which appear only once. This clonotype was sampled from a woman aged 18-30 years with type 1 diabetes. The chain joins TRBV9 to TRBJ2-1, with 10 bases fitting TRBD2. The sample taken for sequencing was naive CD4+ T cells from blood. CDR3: CASSLRTSGNEQFF. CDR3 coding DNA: TGTGCCAGCAGCCTCCGGACTAGCGGCAATGAGCAGTTCTTC.